One and the same sample provided the 22 T cell receptor beta chains below, sequenced in a study of T cells in Graves' hyperthyroidism and ophthalmopathy. Amplified TCR beta CDR3 regions came from RNA transcripts. First-round RT-PCR with HTBI primers amplified the TCR CDR3 region. TCRdb re-derived calls from the multiplex PCR reads in MiXCR, one entry per CDR3 protein. The sample records about 600,000 distinct CDR3 sequences, 16% being singletons. Material for sequencing was blood. Every receptor here comes from a woman aged 40 to 50 with Graves' ophthalmopathy.

This chain joins TRBV13 and TRBJ1-2; D is perhaps TRBD1 (6 bases). The V and J ends lost 2 bases and 8 bases respectively, with 12 bases between them. CDR1 PRHDT and CDR2 FYEKMQ come from the germline V gene (reference sequence). This CDR3 is 13 amino acids long. The CDR3 here is CASSLTGARGYTF. Written as DNA, the CDR3 is TGTGCCAGCAGCTTAACGGGGGCCCGGGGCTACACCTTC.

This clonotype was counted ten times or more. This chain links TRBV7-9 with TRBJ2-1; TRBD2 aligns across 10 bases. V trimming: 5 bases; J trimming: 1 base; junction bases outside the gene matches: 5. The germline V gene encodes CDR1 SEHNR and CDR2 FQNEAQ (reference sequence). This CDR3 is built from 16 residues. In DNA form, the CDR3 reads TGTGCCAGCAGCAAGCTAGCGGGAGAGTCCTACAATGAGCAGTTCTTC. The encoded protein is CASSKLAGESYNEQFF.

The chain employs TRBV2 and TRBJ2-1, with 13 bases fitting TRBD2. The germline V gene encodes CDR1 SNHLY and CDR2 FYNNEI. This CDR3 spans 14 amino acids. Trimming removed 4 bases from V and 9 bases from J; junction bases left unmatched: 3. CDR3 nucleotide sequence: TGTGCCAGCAGTGGCGGGACTAGCGGGACTGAGCAGTTCTTC. Its protein is CASSGGTSGTEQFF.

This clonotype has ten or more counts. The chain carries TRBV11-2 and TRBJ2-3; D may match TRBD1 or TRBD2 (6 bases each). This CDR3 is 14 amino acids long. Between the trimmed V and J ends, which lost 5 bases and 6 bases, there was a span of 15 bases. From germline, CDR1 is SGHAT and CDR2 FQNNGV. The CDR3 DNA follows: TGTGCCAGCAGCCCGGAGGGGGAAGGGGATACGCAGTATTTT. It is translated as CASSPEGEGDTQYF.

This clonotype was observed at least ten times. This chain joins TRBV3-1 and TRBJ2-1, with 10 bases identical to TRBD2. Germline V gene sequence: CDR1 LGHDT, CDR2 YNNKEL (reference sequence). The CDR3 consists of 16 residues. V lost 4 bases, J lost 9 bases, and 12 bases stayed unmatched. CDR3 nucleotide sequence: TGTGCCAGCAGCCCCCGGCAGCGGGAGGGTAGAGGTGAGCAGTTCTTC. It codes for CASSPRQREGRGEQFF.

The chain recombines TRBV29-1 with TRBJ2-5; 8 bases fit TRBD2. V was clipped by 1 base and J by 1 base; unmatched bases: 5. The CDR3 runs 15 residues. Germline V CDR1 and CDR2: SQVTM, ANQGSEA. The CDR3 loop is CSVEGLAGFQETQYF. CDR3 nucleotide sequence: TGCAGCGTTGAAGGGCTAGCGGGTTTCCAAGAGACCCAGTACTTC.

This clonotype occurred many times. This chain joins TRBV29-1 and TRBJ2-1; no reliable D call. Germline V lookup: CDR1 SQVTM, CDR2 ANQGSEA. CDR3 size: 14 residues. V shed 4 bases and J shed 0 bases, with 10 bases lying between them. CDR3 in amino acids: CSVVPLGSYNEQFF. Here the CDR3 DNA reads TGCAGCGTTGTTCCCTTGGGCTCCTACAATGAGCAGTTCTTC.

V is TRBV12-3 or TRBV12-4 and J is TRBJ1-5; 9 bases are shared with TRBD1. J gave up 6 bases and V 3 bases, and 6 bases lay outside the gene matches. The CDR3 is 15 residues long. CDR3 region: CASSLSSTGGQPQHF. CDR3 coding DNA: TGTGCCAGCAGTTTGAGTTCGACAGGGGGTCAGCCCCAGCATTTT.

The table lists this clonotype with many counts. The rearrangement links TRBV5-1 to TRBJ2-7; D is perhaps TRBD2 (6 bases). The CDR3 length is 12 residues. Trimming removed 6 bases from V and 5 bases from J, with 12 bases in between. The germline V gene encodes CDR1 SGHRS and CDR2 YFSETQ. CDR3 sequence reads: CASKEGSHEQYF. CDR3 coding DNA: TGCGCCAGCAAGGAGGGGAGCCACGAGCAGTACTTC. Using reference TRBV5-1 and TRBJ2-7 for the parts outside the CDR3, the full variable domain is KAGVTQTPRYLIKTRGQQVTLSCSPISGHRSVSWYQQTPGQGLQFLFEYFSETQRNKGNFPGRFSGRQFSNSRSEMNVSTLELGDSALYLCASKEGSHEQYFGPGTRLTVT.

There are many counts of this clonotype. The CDR3 DNA reads as TGTGCCACTTCGGGACAGGAGCCGGTATTTGGAGGCTACACCTTC. This codes for CATSGQEPVFGGYTF. The chain uses TRBV2 and TRBJ1-2; 8 bases fit TRBD1. The CDR3 consists of 15 residues. Trimming cost V 10 bases and J 8 bases; bases outside gene matches: 18. CDR1 SNHLY and CDR2 FYNNEI come from the germline V gene.

Ten or more counts support this clonotype. The genes are TRBV5-1 and TRBJ2-7; D ambiguous. Per germline, CDR1 SGHRS and CDR2 YFSETQ. CDR3 length: 13 amino acids. The V and J ends lost 4 bases and 4 bases respectively, with 12 bases between them. The CDR3 region is CASSPEQPYEQYF. The CDR3 DNA reads TGCGCCAGCAGCCCTGAGCAGCCTTACGAGCAGTACTTC.

The sample holds many counts of this clonotype. The J gene is TRBJ2-7, the V gene TRBV12-3 or TRBV12-4; 7 bases line up with TRBD1. This CDR3 is built from 17 residues. With 6 bases clipped from V and 0 bases from J, the junction kept 14 bases outside the gene matches. In nucleotides, the CDR3 is TGTGCCAGCAGCTCGACACTCCGGACAGGCAGCTCCTACGAGCAGTACTTC. Translation: CASSSTLRTGSSYEQYF.

This clonotype was counted many times. The chain links TRBV5-6 to TRBJ2-5; the match to TRBD1 covers 9 bases. The CDR3 contains 15 residues. With V trimmed by 0 bases and J by 1 base, 1 base remained unmatched. Per germline, CDR1 SGHDT and CDR2 YYEEEE. CDR3 nucleotide sequence: TGTGCCAGCAGCTTGGGGACAGGGGTCCAAGAGACCCAGTACTTC. This sequence encodes CASSLGTGVQETQYF.

CDR3 in DNA: TGTGCCAGCTATGGTGGCACGGATACCTACGAGCAGTACTTC. This gives the protein CASYGGTDTYEQYF. The gene calls are TRBV28 and TRBJ2-7; D remains ambiguous. Germline V CDR1 and CDR2: MDHEN, SYDVKM. The CDR3 runs to 14 residues. Trimming left V 8 bases short and J 2 bases short, with 16 bases between.

The count of this clonotype is one. At one boundary the junction diverges from the germline segment, which might be a read error. V usage is TRBV28 and J usage is TRBJ1-1, with D unclear. The CDR3 contains 12 residues. Germline CDR1 and CDR2: MDHEN and SYDVKM. The CDR3 loop is CAGMTSNTEASF. In DNA, the CDR3 is TGTGCCGGAATGACCTCGAACACTGAAGCTTCCTTT. Full variable domain (missing parts from reference TRBV28 and TRBJ1-1): DVKVTQSSRYLVKRTGEKVFLECVQDMDHENMFWYRQDPGLGLRLIYFSYDVKMKEKGDIPEGYSVSREKKERFSLILESASTNQTSMYLCAGMTSNTEASFGQGTRLTVV.

This clonotype showed up many times. This chain joins TRBV7-3 and TRBJ2-3; D gene unclear. The CDR3 is made up of 13 amino acids. Trimming shortened V by 4 bases and J by 2 bases, and 7 bases separated the two germline ends. The germline V gene has CDR1 SGHTA and CDR2 FQGTGA. Here the CDR3 DNA reads TGTGCCAGCAGCTCTACAGACACAGATACGCAGTATTTT. As protein: CASSSTDTDTQYF.

Details on this clonotype: This could be a read error, since a much larger clone is one nucleotide away. The V and J genes are TRBV27 and TRBJ1-2; the match to TRBD1 covers 9 bases. This CDR3 has 15 amino acids. The germline V gene has CDR1 MNHEY and CDR2 SMNVEV (reference sequence). This chain's CDR3 is CAGSPWTGDGYGYTF. DNA for the CDR3: TGTGCCGGCAGTCCGTGGACAGGGGACGGCTATGGCTACACCTTC.

About this clonotype itself: Since a much larger clone is just one base distant, this may be a read error. This chain links TRBV5-1 with TRBJ2-2; the match to TRBD2 covers 10 bases. There are 16 residues in the CDR3. CDR1 and CDR2 from the germline V gene are SGHRS and YFSETQ. For the CDR3, the DNA is TGCGCCAGCAGCCTACTAGCGGGAAGGAACACCGGGGAGCCGTTTTTT. This codes for CASSLLAGRNTGEPFF. The entire variable domain, with the rest obtained from reference TRBV5-1 and TRBJ2-2, is as follows: KAGVTQTPRYLIKTRGQQVTLSCSPISGHRSVSWYQQTPGQGLQFLFEYFSETQRNKGNFPGRFSGRQFSNSRSEMNVSTLELGDSALYLCASSLLAGRNTGEPFFGEGSRLTVL.

V and J are TRBV12-3 or TRBV12-4 and TRBJ1-2, with a weak D call TRBD1 (6 bases). V was clipped by 3 bases and J by 10 bases, with 12 bases between them. This CDR3 spans 12 amino acids. This chain's CDR3 is CASSFLPGHYTF. The CDR3 DNA is TGTGCCAGCAGTTTCCTTCCGGGACACTACACCTTC.

This clonotype was counted a single time. The rearrangement uses TRBV4-1 and TRBJ2-3; D possibly corresponds to TRBD1 (6 bases). CDR3 length: 14 amino acids. Per the germline V gene, CDR1 is MGHRA and CDR2 is YSYEKL. V lost 4 bases, J lost 4 bases, and 12 bases lay in between. The CDR3 is CASSLIQGADTQYF. The CDR3 DNA reads TGCGCCAGCAGCCTCATACAGGGCGCAGATACGCAGTATTTT.

The rearrangement links TRBV29-1 to TRBJ2-2; no clear D. Germline CDR1 is SQVTM and CDR2 is ANQGSEA. CDR3 length equals 14 residues. With 5 bases removed from V and 7 bases from J, the gap between germline ends came to 17 bases. CDR3 sequence reads: CSVRRGQVDGELFF. The CDR3 region has the DNA TGCAGCGTTCGACGAGGCCAAGTAGACGGGGAGCTGTTTTTT.

This clonotype was counted only a few times. The J gene is TRBJ2-7, the V gene TRBV2, with 9 bases identical to TRBD1. Unmatched junction bases numbered 5, after V lost 8 bases and J lost 6 bases. The CDR3 runs to 12 residues. Germline V gene sequence: CDR1 SNHLY, CDR2 FYNNEI. The CDR3 spells CASRGQGVEQYF. In nucleotides, the CDR3 is TGTGCCAGCCGGGGACAGGGAGTCGAGCAGTACTTC.